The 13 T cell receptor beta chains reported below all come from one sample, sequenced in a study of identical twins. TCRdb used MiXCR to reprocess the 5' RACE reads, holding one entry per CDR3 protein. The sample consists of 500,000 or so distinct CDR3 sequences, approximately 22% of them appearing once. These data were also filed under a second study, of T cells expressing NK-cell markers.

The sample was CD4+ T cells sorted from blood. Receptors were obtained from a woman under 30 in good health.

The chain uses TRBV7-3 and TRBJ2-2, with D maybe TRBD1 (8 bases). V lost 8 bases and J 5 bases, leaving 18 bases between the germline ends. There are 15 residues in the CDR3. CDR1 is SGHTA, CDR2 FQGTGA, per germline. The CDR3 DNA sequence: TGTGCCAGCCGAACACCACAGGGGGGGACCGGGGAGCTGTTTTTT. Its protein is CASRTPQGGTGELFF.

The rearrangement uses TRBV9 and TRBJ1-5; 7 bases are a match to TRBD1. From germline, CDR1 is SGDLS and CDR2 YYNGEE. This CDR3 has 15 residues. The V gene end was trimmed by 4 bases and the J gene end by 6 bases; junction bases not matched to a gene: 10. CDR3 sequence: CASSPDRDVAQPQHF. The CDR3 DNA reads TGTGCCAGCAGCCCTGACAGGGATGTTGCTCAGCCCCAGCATTTT.

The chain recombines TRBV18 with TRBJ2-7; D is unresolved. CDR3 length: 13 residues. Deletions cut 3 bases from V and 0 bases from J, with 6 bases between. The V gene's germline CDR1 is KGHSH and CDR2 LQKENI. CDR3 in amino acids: CASSPDFSYEQYF. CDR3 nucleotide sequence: TGTGCCAGCTCACCCGACTTCTCCTACGAGCAGTACTTC.

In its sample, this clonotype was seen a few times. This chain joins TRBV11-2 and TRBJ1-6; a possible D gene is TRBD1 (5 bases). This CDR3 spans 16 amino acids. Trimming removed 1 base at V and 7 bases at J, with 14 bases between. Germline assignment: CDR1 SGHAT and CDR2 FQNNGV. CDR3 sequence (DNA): TGTGCCAGCAGCTTAGGGCGAGGGGCGGCGAATTCACCCCTCCACTTT. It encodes CASSLGRGAANSPLHF.

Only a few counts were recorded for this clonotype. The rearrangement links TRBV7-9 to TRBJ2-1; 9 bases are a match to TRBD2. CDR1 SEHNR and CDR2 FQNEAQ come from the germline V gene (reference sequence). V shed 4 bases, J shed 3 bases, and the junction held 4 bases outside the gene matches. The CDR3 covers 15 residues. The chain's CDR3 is CASSSGSGGYNEQFF. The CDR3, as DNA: TGTGCCAGCAGCTCAGGTAGCGGGGGCTACAATGAGCAGTTCTTC.

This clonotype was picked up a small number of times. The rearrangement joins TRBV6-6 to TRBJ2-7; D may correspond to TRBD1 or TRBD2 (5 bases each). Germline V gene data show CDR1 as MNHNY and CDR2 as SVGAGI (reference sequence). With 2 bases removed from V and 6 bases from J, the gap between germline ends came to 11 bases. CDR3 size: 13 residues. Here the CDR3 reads CASSYPGGTEQYF. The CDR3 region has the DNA TGTGCCAGCAGTTACCCTGGGGGAACCGAGCAGTACTTC.

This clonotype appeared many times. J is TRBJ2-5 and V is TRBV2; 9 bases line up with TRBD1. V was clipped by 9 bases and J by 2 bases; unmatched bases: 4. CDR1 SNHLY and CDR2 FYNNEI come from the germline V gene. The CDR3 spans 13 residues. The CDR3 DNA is TGTGCCAGTGCCGGGACAGGGCAAGAGACCCAGTACTTC. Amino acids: CASAGTGQETQYF.

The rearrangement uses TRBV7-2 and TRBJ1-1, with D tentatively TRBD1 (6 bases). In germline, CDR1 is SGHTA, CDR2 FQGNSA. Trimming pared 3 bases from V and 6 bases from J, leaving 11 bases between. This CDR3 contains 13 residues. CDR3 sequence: CASSFRRTAEAFF. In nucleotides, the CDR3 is TGTGCCAGCAGCTTTCGGCGGACAGCTGAAGCTTTCTTT.

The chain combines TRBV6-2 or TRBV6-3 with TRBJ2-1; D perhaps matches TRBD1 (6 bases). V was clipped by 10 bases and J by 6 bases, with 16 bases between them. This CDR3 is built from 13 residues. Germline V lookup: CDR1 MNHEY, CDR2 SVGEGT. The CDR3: CATTRWGRNEQFF. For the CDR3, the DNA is TGTGCCACAACCCGCTGGGGGCGCAATGAGCAGTTCTTC.

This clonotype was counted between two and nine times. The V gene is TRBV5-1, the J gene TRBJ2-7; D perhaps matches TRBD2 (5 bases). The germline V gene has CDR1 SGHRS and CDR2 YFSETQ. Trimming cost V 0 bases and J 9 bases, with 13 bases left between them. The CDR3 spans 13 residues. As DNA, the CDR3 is TGCGCCAGCAGCTTGGACACGGGAATGGGGCAGTACTTC. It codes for CASSLDTGMGQYF.

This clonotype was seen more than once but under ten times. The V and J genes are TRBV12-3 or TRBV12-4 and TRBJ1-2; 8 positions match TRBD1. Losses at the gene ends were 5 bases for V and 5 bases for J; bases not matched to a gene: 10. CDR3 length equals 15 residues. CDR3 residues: CASSLYRDRYYGYTF. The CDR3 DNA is TGTGCCAGCAGTCTCTACCGGGACAGGTATTATGGCTACACCTTC.

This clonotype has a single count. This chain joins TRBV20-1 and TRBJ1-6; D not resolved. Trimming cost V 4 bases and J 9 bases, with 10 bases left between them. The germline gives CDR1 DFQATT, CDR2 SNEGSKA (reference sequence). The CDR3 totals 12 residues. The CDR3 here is CSAIGPSSPLHF. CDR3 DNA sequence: TGCAGTGCTATAGGACCCAGTTCACCCCTCCACTTT.

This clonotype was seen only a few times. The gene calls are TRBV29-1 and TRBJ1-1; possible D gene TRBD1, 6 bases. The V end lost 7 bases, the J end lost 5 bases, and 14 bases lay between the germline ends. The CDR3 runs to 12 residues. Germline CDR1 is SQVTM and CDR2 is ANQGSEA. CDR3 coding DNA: TGCAGCGGAAACAGGGTAGGGACTGAAGCTTTCTTT. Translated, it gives CSGNRVGTEAFF.